The present TCR beta chain was sequenced within a study of blood T cell repertoires in COVID-19. Study overall: Sites in the United States, Italy and Spain provided acute and convalescent COVID-19 samples. The cDNA or gDNA used as material had been derived from T cells, B-cell-depleted T cells, or PBMCs.

The V end was cut by 0 bases, the J end by 2 bases, with 4 bases between. Germline loops: CDR1 SGHNT, CDR2 YYREEE (reference sequence). The CDR3 is made up of 13 amino acids. Original data processing: From reference gene primer amplification, estimates of nucleated cell counts were derived. The table came from immunoSEQ multiplex PCR; TCRdb's copy has only in-frame clones and leaves some out. Clonal size and the V and J genes are those of that table, whereas D and trimming came from the DNA. This sample yields approximately 62,000 clones, of which 75% to 90% are seen a single time; about 9% belongs to the top ten.

The sample taken for sequencing was peripheral blood. This clonotype was obtained from a human donor with active COVID-19. The donor label of this sample is uncertain. The chain recombines TRBV5-4 with TRBJ2-3; unclear D gene. The CDR3 coding sequence is TGTGCCAGCAGCTTGGAGCCCACAGATACGCAGTATTTT. This sequence encodes CASSLEPTDTQYF.